This TCR beta chain was sequenced for a study of T cells in localized non-small cell lung cancer. Study results and limitations: Appearance in adjacent lung was seen for a median 57 of the top 100 tumor clones. In uninvolved adjacent lung, T cell clonality reached its highest value, exceeding tumor.

TCRdb's table, derived via immunoSEQ multiplex PCR, lists solely in-frame clones and lacks some. The profile covers tens of thousands of clones, with approximately 81% appearing a single time and roughly 15% taken by the ten largest. A word on this clone: What it recognizes is unknown.

This receptor was identified in a man aged 35-75 years with stage III lung adenocarcinoma. Specimen: peripheral blood mononuclear cells, collected before any cancer treatment.

In DNA, the CDR3 is TGTGCCAGCAGCCCTCGGGGGAACACCGGGGAGCTGTTTTTT. Translated, it gives CASSPRGNTGELFF. The chain has TRBV5-4 and TRBJ2-2, with D possibly matching TRBD2 (5 bases). Trimming removed 4 bases from V and 1 base from J, with 8 bases in between. Looked up from germline, CDR1 is SGHNT and CDR2 is YYREEE (reference sequence). CDR3 length: 14 amino acids.